The 3 T cell receptor beta chains presented below share a single source sample, sequenced in a study of T cell responses to AZD1222 COVID-19 vaccine. Only in-frame clones appear in the TCRdb table, and some are missing; sequencing was by immunoSEQ multiplex PCR. The table has about 99,000 clones, 90% to 95% seen once. Specimen: peripheral blood, collected 28 days after the second AZD1222 dose. The receptor set was obtained from an adult who received the AZD1222 COVID-19 vaccine.

The DNA of the CDR3 is TGTGCCAGCAGTTACGAAAAGAACTATGGCTACACCTTC. Amino acids: CASSYEKNYGYTF. The rearrangement joins TRBV6-6 to TRBJ1-2, with D hard to call. Between the trimmed V and J ends, which lost 2 bases and 2 bases, there was a span of 6 bases. The CDR3 spans 13 residues. In germline, CDR1 is MNHNY, CDR2 SVGAGI (reference sequence).

The chain joins TRBV5-1 to TRBJ2-7; D may match TRBD1 or TRBD2 (5 bases each). This CDR3 comprises 14 residues. CDR1 is SGHRS, CDR2 YFSETQ, per germline. V lost 0 bases and J 1 base, leaving 8 bases between the germline ends. The CDR3 nucleotides are TGCGCCAGCAGCTTGGATGGGGGTTCCTACGAGCAGTACTTC. As protein: CASSLDGGSYEQYF.

The chain carries TRBV30 and TRBJ1-4; perhaps TRBD1 as D (6 bases). V lost 3 bases, J lost 5 bases, and 19 bases lay in between. CDR1 GTSNPN and CDR2 SVGIG come from the germline V gene (reference sequence). The CDR3 is 16 residues long. The CDR3 is CAWSAGATTRNEKLFF. In nucleotides, the CDR3 is TGTGCCTGGAGCGCGGGGGCGACAACGAGAAATGAAAAACTGTTTTTT.